This T cell receptor beta chain was retrieved from a study of breast tumors, draining lymph nodes, adjacent tissues. General study points: Tumor and nontumor repertoires were significantly more similar in luminal-like than in basal-like breast cancer. Data fit most tumor T cells coming from lymph node, expanding in tumor. Tumors had less TCR diversity than lymph nodes, more than nontumor tissue. The lymph node origin of tumor T cells was framed as consistent with a hypothesis, not demonstrated.

TCRdb itself ran the multiplex PCR reads through MiXCR, one entry per CDR3 protein. The table shows about 230,000 distinct CDR3 sequences, with about 34% occurring only once. Breast cancer patients provided tissue from their axillary draining lymph nodes. CDR1 is LGHDT and CDR2 is YNNKEL in the germline V gene (reference sequence). The CDR3 contains 17 residues. The V end lost 1 base, the J end lost 10 bases, and 23 bases lay between the germline ends. Concerning this clonotype: The antigen remains unidentified.

V usage is TRBV3-1 and J usage is TRBJ2-1, with D possibly TRBD2 on 5 matching bases. The receptor comes from a female donor with breast cancer. Some clones in this sample may be carry-over from other donors' samples. Sequenced sample: axillary lymph node tissue. CDR3 protein: CASSQAFTATLGAEQFF. The CDR3 DNA is TGTGCCAGCAGCCAAGCCTTTACAGCTACTTTGGGAGCGGAGCAGTTCTTC.